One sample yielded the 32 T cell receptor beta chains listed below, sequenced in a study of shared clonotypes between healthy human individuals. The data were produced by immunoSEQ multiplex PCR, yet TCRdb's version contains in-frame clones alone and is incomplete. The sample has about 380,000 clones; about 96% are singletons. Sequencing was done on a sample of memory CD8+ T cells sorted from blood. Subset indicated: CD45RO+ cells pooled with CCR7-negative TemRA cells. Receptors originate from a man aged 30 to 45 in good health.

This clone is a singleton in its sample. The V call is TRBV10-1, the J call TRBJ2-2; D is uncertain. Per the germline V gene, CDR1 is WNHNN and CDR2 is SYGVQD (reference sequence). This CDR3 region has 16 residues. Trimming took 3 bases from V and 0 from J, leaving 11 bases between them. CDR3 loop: CASSEWPAPNTGELFF. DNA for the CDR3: TGCGCCAGCAGTGAATGGCCAGCCCCGAACACCGGGGAGCTGTTTTTT.

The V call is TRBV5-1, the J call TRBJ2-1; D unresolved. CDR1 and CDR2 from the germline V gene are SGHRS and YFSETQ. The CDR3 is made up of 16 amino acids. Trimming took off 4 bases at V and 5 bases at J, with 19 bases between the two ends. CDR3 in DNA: TGCGCCAGCAGCCAACCCAAATTGACCCCTAACAATGAGCAGTTCTTC. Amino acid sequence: CASSQPKLTPNNEQFF.

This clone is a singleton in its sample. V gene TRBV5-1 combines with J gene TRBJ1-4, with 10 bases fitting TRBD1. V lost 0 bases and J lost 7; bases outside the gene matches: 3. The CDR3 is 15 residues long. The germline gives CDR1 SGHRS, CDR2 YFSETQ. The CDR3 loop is CASSLARDRGEKLFF. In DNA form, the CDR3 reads TGCGCCAGCAGCTTGGCCCGGGACAGGGGTGAAAAACTGTTTTTT.

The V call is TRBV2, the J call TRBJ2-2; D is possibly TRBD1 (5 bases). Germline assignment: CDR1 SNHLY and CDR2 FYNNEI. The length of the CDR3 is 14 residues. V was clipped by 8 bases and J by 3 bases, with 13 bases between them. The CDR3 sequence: CASVTAAHTGELFF. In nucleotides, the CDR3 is TGTGCCAGCGTGACAGCAGCTCACACCGGGGAGCTGTTTTTT.

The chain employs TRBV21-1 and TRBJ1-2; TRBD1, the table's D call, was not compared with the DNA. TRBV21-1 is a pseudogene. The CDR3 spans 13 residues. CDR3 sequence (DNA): TGTGCCAGCAGCAAAACAGCTAACTATGGCTACACCTTC. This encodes CASSKTANYGYTF.

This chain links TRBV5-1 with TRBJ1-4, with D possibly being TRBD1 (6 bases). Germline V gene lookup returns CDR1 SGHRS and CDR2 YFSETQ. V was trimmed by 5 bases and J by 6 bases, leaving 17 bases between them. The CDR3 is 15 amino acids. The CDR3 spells CASRRQVGDDEKLFF. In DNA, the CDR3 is TGCGCCAGCAGACGACAGGTCGGAGACGATGAAAAACTGTTTTTT.

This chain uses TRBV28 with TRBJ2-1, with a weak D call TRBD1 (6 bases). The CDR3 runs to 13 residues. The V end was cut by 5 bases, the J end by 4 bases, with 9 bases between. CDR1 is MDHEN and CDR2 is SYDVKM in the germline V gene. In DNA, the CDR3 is TGTGCCAGCAGTCGACAGGAGTACAATGAGCAGTTCTTC. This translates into CASSRQEYNEQFF.

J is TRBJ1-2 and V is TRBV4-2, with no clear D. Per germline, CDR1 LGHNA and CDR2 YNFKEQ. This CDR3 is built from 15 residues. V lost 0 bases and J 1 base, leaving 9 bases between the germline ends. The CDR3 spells CASSQDKIGNYGYTF. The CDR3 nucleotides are TGTGCCAGCAGCCAAGATAAGATAGGTAACTATGGCTACACCTTC.

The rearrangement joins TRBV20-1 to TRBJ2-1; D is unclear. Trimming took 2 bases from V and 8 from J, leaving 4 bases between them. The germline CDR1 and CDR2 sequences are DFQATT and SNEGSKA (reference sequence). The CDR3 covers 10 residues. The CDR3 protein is CSARPDEQFF. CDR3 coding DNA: TGCAGTGCTAGACCCGATGAGCAGTTCTTC.

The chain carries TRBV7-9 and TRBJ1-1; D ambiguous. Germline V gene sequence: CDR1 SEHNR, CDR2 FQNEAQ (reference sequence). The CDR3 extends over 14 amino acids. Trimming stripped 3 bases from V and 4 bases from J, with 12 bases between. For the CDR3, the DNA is TGTGCCAGCAGCTTTATCACGAGTTCCACTGAAGCTTTCTTT. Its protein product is CASSFITSSTEAFF.

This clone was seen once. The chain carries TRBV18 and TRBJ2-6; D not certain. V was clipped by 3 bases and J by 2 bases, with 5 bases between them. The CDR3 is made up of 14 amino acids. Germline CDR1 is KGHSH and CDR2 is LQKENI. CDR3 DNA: TGTGCCAGCTCACCCAGAACTGGGGCCAACGTCCTGACTTTC. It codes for CASSPRTGANVLTF.

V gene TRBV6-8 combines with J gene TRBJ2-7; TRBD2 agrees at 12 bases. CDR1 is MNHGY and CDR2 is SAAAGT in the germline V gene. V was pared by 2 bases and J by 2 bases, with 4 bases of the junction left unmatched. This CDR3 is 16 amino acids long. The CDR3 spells CASSYPTSGSAYEQYF. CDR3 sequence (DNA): TGTGCCAGCAGTTACCCGACTAGCGGGAGCGCCTACGAGCAGTACTTC.

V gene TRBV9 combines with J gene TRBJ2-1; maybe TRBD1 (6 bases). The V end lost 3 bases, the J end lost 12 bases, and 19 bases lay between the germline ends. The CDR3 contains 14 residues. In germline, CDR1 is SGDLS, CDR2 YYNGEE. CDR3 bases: TGTGCCAGCAGCGGATTTTCGAGTGGGGGCTGGCAGTTCTTC. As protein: CASSGFSSGGWQFF. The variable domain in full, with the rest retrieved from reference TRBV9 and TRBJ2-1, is DSGVTQTPKHLITATGQRVTLRCSPRSGDLSVYWYQQSLDQGLQFLIQYYNGEERAKGNILERFSAQQFPDLHSELNLSSLELGDSALYFCASSGFSSGGWQFFGPGTRLTVL.

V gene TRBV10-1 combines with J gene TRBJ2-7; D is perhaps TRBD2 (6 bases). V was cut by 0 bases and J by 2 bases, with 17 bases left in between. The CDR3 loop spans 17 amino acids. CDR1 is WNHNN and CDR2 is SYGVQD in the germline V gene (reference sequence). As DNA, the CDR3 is TGCGCCAGCAGTGAGTCGAGATACGGGAGTAGAACCTACGAGCAGTACTTC. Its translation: CASSESRYGSRTYEQYF.

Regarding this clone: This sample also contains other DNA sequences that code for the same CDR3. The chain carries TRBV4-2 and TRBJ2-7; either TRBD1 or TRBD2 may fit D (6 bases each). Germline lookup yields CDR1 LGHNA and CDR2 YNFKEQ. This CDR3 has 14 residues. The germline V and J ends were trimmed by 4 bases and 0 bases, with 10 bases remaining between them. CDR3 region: CASSRGGSSYEQYF. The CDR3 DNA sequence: TGTGCCAGCAGCCGAGGGGGGAGCTCCTACGAGCAGTACTTC.

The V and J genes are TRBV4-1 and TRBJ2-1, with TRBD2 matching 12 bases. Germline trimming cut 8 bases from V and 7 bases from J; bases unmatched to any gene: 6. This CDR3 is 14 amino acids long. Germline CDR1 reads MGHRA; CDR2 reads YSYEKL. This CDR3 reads CASSSGRARNEQFF. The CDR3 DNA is TGCGCCAGCTCTAGCGGGAGGGCCAGGAATGAGCAGTTCTTC.

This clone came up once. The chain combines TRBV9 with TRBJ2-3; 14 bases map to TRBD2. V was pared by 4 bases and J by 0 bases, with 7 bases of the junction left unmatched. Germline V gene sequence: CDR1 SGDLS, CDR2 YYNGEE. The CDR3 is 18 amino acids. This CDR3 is CASSRGLAGGPSTDTQYF. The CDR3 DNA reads TGTGCCAGCAGCCGAGGACTAGCGGGAGGACCTAGCACAGATACGCAGTATTTT.

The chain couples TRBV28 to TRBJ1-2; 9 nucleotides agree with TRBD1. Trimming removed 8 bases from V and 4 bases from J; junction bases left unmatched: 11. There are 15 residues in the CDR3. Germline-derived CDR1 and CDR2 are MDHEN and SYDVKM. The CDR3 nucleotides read TGTGCCAGCCTAACTGGGACAGGGTTGGCCTATGGCTACACCTTC. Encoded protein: CASLTGTGLAYGYTF.

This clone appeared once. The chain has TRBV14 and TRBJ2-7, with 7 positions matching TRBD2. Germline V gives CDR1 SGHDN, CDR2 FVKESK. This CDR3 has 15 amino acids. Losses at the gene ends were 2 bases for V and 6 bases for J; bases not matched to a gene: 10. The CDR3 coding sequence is TGTGCCAGCAGCCAATTCGGCGGGAGTCCTGTCGAGCAGTACTTC. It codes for CASSQFGGSPVEQYF. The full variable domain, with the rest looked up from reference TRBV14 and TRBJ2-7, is EAGVTQFPSHSVIEKGQTVTLRCDPISGHDNLYWYRRVMGKEIKFLLHFVKESKQDESGMPNNRFLAERTGGTYSTLKVQPAELEDSGVYFCASSQFGGSPVEQYFGPGTRLTVT.

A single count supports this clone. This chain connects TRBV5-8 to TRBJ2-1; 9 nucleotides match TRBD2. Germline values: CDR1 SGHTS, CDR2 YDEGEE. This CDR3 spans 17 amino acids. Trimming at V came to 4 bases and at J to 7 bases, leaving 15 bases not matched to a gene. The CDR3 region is CASSRLLREGRRNEQFF. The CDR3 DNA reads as TGTGCCAGCAGCCGACTTCTGCGGGAGGGCCGGAGGAATGAGCAGTTCTTC.

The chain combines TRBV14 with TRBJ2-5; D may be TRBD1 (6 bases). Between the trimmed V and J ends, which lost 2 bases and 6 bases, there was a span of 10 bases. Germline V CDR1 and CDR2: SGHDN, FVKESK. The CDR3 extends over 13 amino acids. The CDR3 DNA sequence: TGTGCCAGCAGCCAACAGGGGAAGAAGACCCAGTACTTC. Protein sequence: CASSQQGKKTQYF.

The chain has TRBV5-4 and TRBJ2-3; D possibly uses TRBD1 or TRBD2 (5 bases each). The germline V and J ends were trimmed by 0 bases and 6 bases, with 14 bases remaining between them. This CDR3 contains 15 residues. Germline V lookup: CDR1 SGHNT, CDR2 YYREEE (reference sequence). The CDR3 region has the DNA TGTGCCAGCAGCTTGGCCGGGGACCCCTGGGATACGCAGTATTTT. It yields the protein CASSLAGDPWDTQYF.

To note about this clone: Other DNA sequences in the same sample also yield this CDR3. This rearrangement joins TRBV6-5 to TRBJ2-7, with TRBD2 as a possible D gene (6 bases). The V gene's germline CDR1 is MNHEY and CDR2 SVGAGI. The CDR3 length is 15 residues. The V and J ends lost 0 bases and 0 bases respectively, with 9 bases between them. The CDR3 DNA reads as TGTGCCAGCAGTTACTCGACGGGAGCCTCCTACGAGCAGTACTTC. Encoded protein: CASSYSTGASYEQYF.

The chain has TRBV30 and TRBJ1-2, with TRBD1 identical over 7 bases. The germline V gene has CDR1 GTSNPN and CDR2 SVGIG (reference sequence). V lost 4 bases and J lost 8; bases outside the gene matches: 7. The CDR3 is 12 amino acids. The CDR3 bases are TGTGCCTGGACGGTAGTAGGGGGCGGCTACACCTTC. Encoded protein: CAWTVVGGGYTF.

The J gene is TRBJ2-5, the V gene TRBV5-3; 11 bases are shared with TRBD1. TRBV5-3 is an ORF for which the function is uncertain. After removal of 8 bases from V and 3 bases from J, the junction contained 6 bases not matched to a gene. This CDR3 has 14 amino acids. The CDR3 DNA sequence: TGTGCCAGTGAGCCGGGACAGGGGGAAGAGACCCAGTACTTC. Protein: CASEPGQGEETQYF.

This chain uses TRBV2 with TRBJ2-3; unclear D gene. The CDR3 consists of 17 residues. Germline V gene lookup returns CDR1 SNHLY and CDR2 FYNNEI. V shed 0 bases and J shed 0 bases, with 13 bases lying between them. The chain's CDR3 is CASSEALWGKSTDTQYF. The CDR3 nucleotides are TGTGCCAGCAGTGAAGCGCTTTGGGGAAAGAGCACAGATACGCAGTATTTT.

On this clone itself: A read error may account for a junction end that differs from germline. CDR3 protein: CAIRSSGDYSEQFF. The CDR3 bases are TGTGCCATCAGGTCTAGTGGGGACTACAGTGAGCAGTTCTTC. V usage is TRBV10-3 and J usage is TRBJ2-1; 7 nucleotides match TRBD2. The CDR3 has 14 residues. Germline CDR1 reads ENHRY; CDR2 reads SYGVKD.

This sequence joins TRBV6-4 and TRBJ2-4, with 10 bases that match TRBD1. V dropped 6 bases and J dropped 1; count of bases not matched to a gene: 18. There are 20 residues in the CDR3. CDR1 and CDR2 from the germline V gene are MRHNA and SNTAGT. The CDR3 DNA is TGTGCCAGCAGAGAGACCCGGGACAGGGGAAGACTACTGGCCAAAAACATTCAGTACTTC. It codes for CASRETRDRGRLLAKNIQYF.

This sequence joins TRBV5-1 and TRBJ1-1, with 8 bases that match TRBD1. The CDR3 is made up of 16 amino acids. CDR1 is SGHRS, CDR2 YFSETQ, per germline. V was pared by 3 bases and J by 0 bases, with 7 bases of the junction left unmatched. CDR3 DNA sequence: TGCGCCAGCAGCTGGGACAGGCGGGGGATGAACACTGAAGCTTTCTTT. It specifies CASSWDRRGMNTEAFF.

The CDR3 DNA sequence: TGTGCCAGCAGACAGAGGGGGACTAGCGGGAGTCTCTCCTACGAGCAGTACTTC. Its protein is CASRQRGTSGSLSYEQYF. The rearrangement uses TRBV27 and TRBJ2-7; the match to TRBD2 covers 14 bases. CDR3 size: 18 residues. Trimming at V came to 6 bases and at J to 0 bases, leaving 10 bases not matched to a gene. CDR1 MNHEY and CDR2 SMNVEV come from the germline V gene (reference sequence).

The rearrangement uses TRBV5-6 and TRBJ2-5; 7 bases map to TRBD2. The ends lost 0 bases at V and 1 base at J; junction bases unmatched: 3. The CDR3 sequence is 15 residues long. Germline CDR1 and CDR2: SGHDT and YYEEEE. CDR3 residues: CASSLVAGLQETQYF. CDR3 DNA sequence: TGTGCCAGCAGCTTGGTAGCGGGCCTCCAAGAGACCCAGTACTTC.

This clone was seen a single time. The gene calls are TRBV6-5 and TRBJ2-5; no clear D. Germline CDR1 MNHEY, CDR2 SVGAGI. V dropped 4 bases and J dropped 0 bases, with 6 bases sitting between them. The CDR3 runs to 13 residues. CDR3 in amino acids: CASSWADQETQYF. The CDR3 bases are TGTGCCAGCAGTTGGGCGGACCAAGAGACCCAGTACTTC.